The present T cell receptor (beta chain) was sequenced within a study of OX40 agonist ivuxolimab in advanced cancers. The overall study: Ivuxolimab, an agonistic anti-OX40 (CD134) antibody, was given to patients. The dose-escalation cohort had hepatocellular carcinoma, melanoma, renal cell or head and neck cancer. Broader study findings: Nonresponders included some who also had low normalized T-cell clonal expansion.

No patient had autoimmune disease or received systemic immunosuppression. Concerning this clone: Its antigen is as yet unknown.

The CDR3 runs 16 residues. Germline trimming cut 1 base from V and 1 base from J; bases unmatched to any gene: 6. Germline assignment: CDR1 SSHAT and CDR2 FNYEAQ (reference sequence). Assay: immunoSEQ multiplex PCR; the TCRdb copy retains only in-frame clones and omits some. The top ten clones hold roughly 2.3% of a sample with about 64,000 clones, more than 75% of them seen once. Source: CD4+ or CD8+ T cells sorted from blood, taken in a trial of the OX40 agonist ivuxolimab. This clonotype was sampled from an adult with an advanced solid tumor such as melanoma, head and neck, liver or kidney cancer. V gene TRBV7-7 combines with J gene TRBJ2-5, with 7 bases lining up with TRBD2. This CDR3 reads CASSLGIGRGQETQYF. For the CDR3, the DNA is TGTGCCAGCAGCTTAGGAATAGGGAGGGGCCAAGAGACCCAGTACTTC.